These T cell receptor beta chains were read from a single sample in a study of blood T cell repertoires in COVID-19. The method was immunoSEQ multiplex PCR; TCRdb's version includes in-frame clones alone and lacks a portion of them. The table records under 200,000 clones, about 85% of them present only once. The sample comprised peripheral blood. These receptors were obtained from a man in his sixties with active or convalescent COVID-19. Each CDR3 is given with its conserved first and last residue. A D gene is named only where the DNA matches it firmly. The size field is filled for only some rows; it gives once, few, many or a size class.

>-|-|TRBV5-1|TRBJ1-6
TGCGCCAGCAGCTGGACCTCAGGGTCCGATTCACCCCTCCACTTT
CASSWTSGSDSPLHF
>-|-|TRBV7-9|TRBJ1-1
TGTGCCAGCAGCTTAGTCCCGGGGGCTGAAGCTTTCTTT
CASSLVPGAEAFF
>-|-|TRBV6-5|TRBJ1-1
TGTGCCAGCAGTTACCGACCGGGGTCCGCAGCTTTCTTT
CASSYRPGSAAFF
>TRBD2|-|TRBV2|TRBJ2-1
TGTGCCAGCAGTGAATCAAGCGGGGCCATGGATGAGCAGTTCTTC
CASSESSGAMDEQFF
>-|-|TRBV2|TRBJ1-1
TGTGCCAGCTCCCTCGGGGGGGCGGACACTGAAGCTTTCTTT
CASSLGGADTEAFF
>TRBD2|-|TRBV5-1|TRBJ2-7
TGCGCCAGCAGCTTGTCCCTAGCGGGGGGCTACGAGCAGTACTTC
CASSLSLAGGYEQYF
>-|-|TRBV5-1|TRBJ1-2
TGCGCCAGCAGCTTGGGGACTGACTATGGCTACACCTTC
CASSLGTDYGYTF
>-|once|TRBV5-4|TRBJ2-1
TGTGCCAGCAGCTTGAGTCTAGGGGCCTACAATGAGCAGTTCTTC
CASSLSLGAYNEQFF
>TRBD2|-|TRBV3-1/TRBV3-2|TRBJ2-7
TGTGCCAGCAGCCTCGGCATCCCGGGGCTAGCGGGAGAGCAGTACTTC
CASSLGIPGLAGEQYF
>-|-|TRBV18|TRBJ2-3
TGTGCCAGCTCACCTGGGGGGACGCTCGCAGATACGCAGTATTTT
CASSPGGTLADTQYF
>TRBD2|-|TRBV5-1|TRBJ2-5
TGCGCCAGCAGCTTGGCACTAGCGGGGCCCCAAGAGACCCAGTACTTC
CASSLALAGPQETQYF
>TRBD2|once|TRBV6-6|TRBJ2-1
TGTGCCAGCAGTTACCGAGGGACTAGCGGCTACAATGAGCAGTTCTTC
CASSYRGTSGYNEQFF
>TRBD1|-|TRBV7-9|TRBJ1-5
TGTGCCAGCACTCGACAGGGAAGCGAGCCCCAGCATTTT
CASTRQGSEPQHF
>TRBD2|-|TRBV9|TRBJ2-3
TGTGCCAGCAGCGTAGGTCGGCTAGCGGGAGATACGCAGTATTTT
CASSVGRLAGDTQYF
>TRBD2|-|TRBV3-1/TRBV3-2|TRBJ2-3
TGTGCCAGCAGCCTAGGACTAGCGGGGGGGACAAGCACAGATACGCAGTATTTT
CASSLGLAGGTSTDTQYF
>TRBD1|-|TRBV6-6|TRBJ2-3
TGTGCCAGCACAGGGACAGCGGCTACCACAGATACGCAGTATTTT
CASTGTAATTDTQYF
>-|once|TRBV11-3|TRBJ2-2
TGTGCCAGCAGCTTAATAACGGGACTCAAGCTGTTTTTT
CASSLITGLKLFF
>TRBD1|-|TRBV7-9|TRBJ1-6
TGTGCCAGCCATCAAACAGGGGGTAATTCACCCCTCCACTTT
CASHQTGGNSPLHF
>-|few|TRBV9|TRBJ2-3
TGTGCCAGCAGCGTAGGCAGAGGCGGAGGGAGCACAGATACGCAGTATTTT
CASSVGRGGGSTDTQYF
>-|-|TRBV2|TRBJ2-7
TGTGCCAGCAGTGAACGCGGTGGGGAGCAGTACTTC
CASSERGGEQYF
>-|-|TRBV27|TRBJ2-7
TGTGCCAGCAGTCCCGCCTACGAGCAGTACTTC
CASSPAYEQYF
>-|-|TRBV7-9|TRBJ1-3
TGTGCCAGCAGCTCCTCCAGGGTATCTGGAAACACCATATATTTT
CASSSSRVSGNTIYF
>-|-|TRBV12-2|TRBJ1-1
TGTGCAAGTCGCTTTAGAAACCGGGACACCGTTATGAACACTGAAGCTTTCTTT
CASRFRNRDTVMNTEAFF
>-|-|TRBV2|TRBJ2-7
TGTGCCAGCAGCAGGGGAGGGGACGAGCAGTACTTC
CASSRGGDEQYF
>TRBD1|-|TRBV5-6|TRBJ1-1
TGTGCCAGCAGCGCCGGACAGGGGGTGGTTACTGAAGCTTTCTTT
CASSAGQGVVTEAFF
>-|once|TRBV19|TRBJ2-4
TGTGCCAGTAGTATAGACCTAGCCAAAAACATTCAGTACTTC
CASSIDLAKNIQYF
>TRBD2|-|TRBV30|TRBJ2-3
TGTGCCTGGAGTACTAGCGGGGGGGCCGCTGATACGCAGTATTTT
CAWSTSGGAADTQYF
>-|-|TRBV4-1|TRBJ2-5
TGCGCCAGCAGCCAAGGTGACAGGATTGCCCAAGAGACCCAGTACTTC
CASSQGDRIAQETQYF
>TRBD2|-|TRBV5-4|TRBJ2-2
TGTGCCAGCAGCCCGGGGGGCACCGGGGAGCTGTTTTTT
CASSPGGTGELFF
>TRBD2|once|TRBV5-1|TRBJ2-7
TGCGCCAGCAGCTCCGGGACTAGCGGAGTGGAAGAGCAGTACTTC
CASSSGTSGVEEQYF
>-|-|TRBV19|TRBJ2-1
TGTGCCAGTAGCCAGACCAGGGGCAATGAGCAGTTCTTC
CASSQTRGNEQFF
>-|-|TRBV7-9|TRBJ1-4
TGTGCCAGCAGCCTGGGGGGGTCACTAACTAATGAAAAACTGTTTTTT
CASSLGGSLTNEKLFF
>-|-|TRBV19|TRBJ1-2
TGTGCCAGTACCTCGCGGGGGGCCTTTGTAGATGGCTACACCTTC
CASTSRGAFVDGYTF
>-|-|TRBV2|TRBJ1-2
TGTGCCAGCAGTGAAGGTGGGAGACACTATGGCTACACCTTC
CASSEGGRHYGYTF
>-|-|TRBV5-4|TRBJ2-2
TGTGCCAGCAGCTTCTCGACAGGGAACACCGGGGAGCTGTTTTTT
CASSFSTGNTGELFF
>-|-|TRBV6-6|TRBJ2-2
TGTGCCAGCCGACCCCCGGGCAGGGACACCGGGGAGCTGTTTTTT
CASRPPGRDTGELFF
>-|once|TRBV5-5|TRBJ2-7
TGTGCCAGCAGCTTCGAGGCTCCGACCTACGAGCAGTACTTC
CASSFEAPTYEQYF
>-|few|TRBV5-1|TRBJ2-1
TGCGCCAGCAGCTTGCAGGGTGGGTTTGAGCAGTTCTTC
CASSLQGGFEQFF
>TRBD1|-|TRBV18|TRBJ2-3
TGTGCCAGCTCACCGGGACAGGCAAGCACAGATACGCAGTATTTT
CASSPGQASTDTQYF
>TRBD1|-|TRBV6-5|TRBJ2-7
TGTGCCAGCAGTTACTCGGACAGGGGGTACGAGCAGTACTTC
CASSYSDRGYEQYF
>TRBD1|-|TRBV5-1|TRBJ1-2
TGCGCCAGCAGCTCACCAGGGGGCAATGGCTACACCTTC
CASSSPGGNGYTF
>-|once|TRBV6-6|TRBJ2-5
TGTGCCAGCGTATCAGGGAACCAAGAGACCCAGTACTTC
CASVSGNQETQYF
>-|few|TRBV30|TRBJ2-7
TGTGCCTGGAGTCGTGGGCAGGGCAACGAGCAGTACTTC
CAWSRGQGNEQYF
>TRBD2|few|TRBV6-2/TRBV6-3|TRBJ2-2
TGTGCCAGCAGTAGAGGACTAGCGGCTAACACCGGGGAGCTGTTTTTT
CASSRGLAANTGELFF
>TRBD1|once|TRBV27|TRBJ1-6
TGTGCCAGCAGTTTAGGGACAGGGAAGACACCCCTCCACTTT
CASSLGTGKTPLHF
>-|-|TRBV7-9|TRBJ1-2
TGTGCCAGCAGCTTGAGGCAGGGTTATGGCTACACCTTC
CASSLRQGYGYTF
>-|-|TRBV6-6|TRBJ2-5
TGTGCCAGCACCCCCGAGGTCAAATCGACCGAGACCCAGTACTTC
CASTPEVKSTETQYF
>-|-|TRBV3-1/TRBV3-2|TRBJ1-4
TGTGCCAGCAGCCAAGCCTGGACAGCGATGGATGAAAAACTGTTTTTT
CASSQAWTAMDEKLFF
>-|-|TRBV10-3|TRBJ1-5
TGTGCCACCCGAGGGGCAGGGGAGCGACAGCCCCAGCATTTT
CATRGAGERQPQHF
>TRBD1|-|TRBV10-3|TRBJ1-1
TGTGCCGTTAGGACAGGAGAGACTGAAGCTTTCTTT
CAVRTGETEAFF
>-|-|TRBV3-1/TRBV3-2|TRBJ2-1
TGTGCCAGCAGCCAAGATATCGCGCCGGATGAGCAGTTCTTC
CASSQDIAPDEQFF
>-|few|TRBV5-8|TRBJ1-5
TGTGCCAGCAGCTTGCAGGGGTATAGCAATCAGCCCCAGCATTTT
CASSLQGYSNQPQHF
>-|-|TRBV5-1|TRBJ1-4
TGCGCCAGCAGCCTAGACGGATTTAATGAAAAACTGTTTTTT
CASSLDGFNEKLFF